This T cell receptor (beta chain) was observed in a study of blood T cell repertoires in COVID-19. Study-wide context: From the United States, Italy and Spain came samples of acute and convalescent COVID-19. T cells, B-cell-depleted T cells, or PBMCs provided the cDNA or gDNA that served as material.

Authors' methods: Researchers report that nucleated cell counts were estimated from reference gene primer amplification. The method was immunoSEQ multiplex PCR; TCRdb's version includes in-frame clones alone and lacks a portion of them. V, J and clone size derive from that table, while D and trimming were established from the DNA sequence. The sample carries 200,000 or so clones, roughly 80% recorded once. Concerning this clone itself: The sample has other DNA sequences that encode this CDR3 too.

The specimen sequenced was peripheral blood. This sequence was found in a woman at least 80 years old with acute or convalescent COVID-19.

CDR3 sequence (DNA): TGCGCCAGCAGCCCGGACAGGGACTATGGCTACACCTTC. Protein: CASSPDRDYGYTF. V gene TRBV4-3 combines with J gene TRBJ1-2; 8 bases are a match to TRBD1. The CDR3 contains 13 residues. The J segment lost 3 bases and the V segment lost 4 bases, leaving 1 base of the junction unmatched. The germline V gene encodes CDR1 LGHNA and CDR2 YSLEER.